This passage covers 6 T cell receptor beta chains from one sample sequenced in a study of long-term antiretroviral therapy in people with HIV. Assay version v3.0 of immunoSEQ was used, and it was run at survey level. Libraries were prepared by immunoSEQ multiplex PCR; TCRdb keeps only in-frame clonotypes and omits some of them. The data show roughly 45,000 clones, about 88% seen once. The specimen comprised unsorted PBMCs, sampled 0.8 years after starting antiretroviral therapy. The receptors come from a woman under 30 with HIV.

V usage is TRBV4-2 and J usage is TRBJ2-4; 7 nucleotides match TRBD2. The CDR3 runs 13 residues. Germline CDR1 and CDR2: LGHNA and YNFKEQ. The J segment lost 13 bases and the V segment lost 2 bases, leaving 8 bases of the junction unmatched. CDR3 protein: CASSQKTPGLQYF. In DNA form, the CDR3 reads TGTGCCAGCAGCCAAAAGACCCCGGGACTACAGTACTTC.

The count of this clone is one. The chain employs TRBV4-1 and TRBJ2-7, with D tentatively TRBD2 (5 bases). The CDR3 totals 16 residues. The V and J ends lost 3 bases and 0 bases respectively, with 15 bases between them. Germline V gene sequence: CDR1 MGHRA, CDR2 YSYEKL. CDR3 in DNA: TGCGCCAGCAGCCAGGTGGACTCCGCGAGCTCCTACGAGCAGTACTTC. It encodes CASSQVDSASSYEQYF.

The DNA for the CDR3 is TGTGCCAGCAGCTTAGCGGCGGGGCTGTTTTTT. This encodes CASSLAAGLFF. V is TRBV7-9 and J is TRBJ2-2; possibly TRBD2 for D (5 bases). Germline V gene lookup returns CDR1 SEHNR and CDR2 FQNEAQ (reference sequence). V lost 0 bases, J lost 13 bases, and 6 bases lay in between. CDR3 size: 11 residues.

This chain links TRBV6-5 with TRBJ1-1; D remains unclear. This CDR3 contains 16 residues. The germline V gene has CDR1 MNHEY and CDR2 SVGAGI. Trimming removed 0 bases at V and 4 bases at J, with 15 bases between. Written as DNA, the CDR3 is TGTGCCAGCAGTTACTCGAAAGGCAGGCGAGGCACTGAAGCTTTCTTT. Its protein product is CASSYSKGRRGTEAFF.

V gene TRBV28 combines with J gene TRBJ2-3, with 7 bases aligning to TRBD2. Germline V lookup: CDR1 MDHEN, CDR2 SYDVKM. CDR3 length: 14 residues. Trimming at V came to 8 bases and at J to 2 bases, leaving 7 bases not matched to a gene. The CDR3: CASRVGGNTDTQYF. The CDR3, as DNA: TGTGCCAGCCGGGTGGGGGGGAACACAGATACGCAGTATTTT.

This clone was seen a single time. The chain links TRBV19 to TRBJ2-5; 9 positions agree with TRBD2. V shed 3 bases, J shed 5 bases, and the junction held 7 bases outside the gene matches. The germline CDR1 and CDR2 sequences are LNHDA and SQIVND (reference sequence). The CDR3 covers 15 residues. In DNA, the CDR3 is TGTGCCAGTAGTATTCTAGCGGGACGAGGGGAGACCCAGTACTTC. The encoded protein is CASSILAGRGETQYF.